What follows describes a single TCR beta chain. The V gene end was trimmed by 6 bases and the J gene end by 0 bases; junction bases not matched to a gene: 3. The CDR3 is 15 residues long. Per the germline V gene, CDR1 is SGHTA and CDR2 is FQGNSA. This sample was included in a study of blood T cell repertoires in COVID-19. The data were produced by immunoSEQ multiplex PCR, yet TCRdb's version contains in-frame clones alone and is incomplete. The sample contains roughly 150,000 clones, around 90% of which appear only once. Sequences were obtained from peripheral blood. The chain links TRBV7-2 to TRBJ2-1; 9 bases are a match to TRBD1. The TCR sequence derives from an elderly woman with acute or convalescent COVID-19. This chain's CDR3 is CASSVQGASYNEQFF. Written as DNA, the CDR3 is TGTGCCAGCAGTGTACAGGGGGCCTCCTACAATGAGCAGTTCTTC.